The clone carrying this TCR beta chain was counted a few times. TCR beta CDR3 sequences were amplified from RNA transcripts. Initially, a first-round RT-PCR of the TCR CDR3 employed the HTBI primer set. A single record per CDR3 protein comes from TCRdb applying MiXCR to the multiplex PCR reads. Here the sample spans some 740,000 distinct CDR3 sequences, 12% to 15% being singletons. Trimming at V came to 0 bases and at J to 6 bases, leaving 10 bases not matched to a gene. The CDR3 loop spans 16 amino acids. Germline V lookup: CDR1 SGDLS, CDR2 YYNGEE. The record originates from a study of T cells in Graves' hyperthyroidism and ophthalmopathy.

The TCR comes from a woman aged 18-29 years with Graves' hyperthyroidism. Sequenced: blood. The chain carries TRBV9 and TRBJ2-7; 9 bases line up with TRBD1. The CDR3 sequence: CASSVDAGQGGSEQYF. The CDR3 coding sequence is TGTGCCAGCAGCGTAGATGCGGGACAGGGAGGTTCCGAGCAGTACTTC. Variable domain in full (rest from reference TRBV9 and TRBJ2-7): DSGVTQTPKHLITATGQRVTLRCSPRSGDLSVYWYQQSLDQGLQFLIQYYNGEERAKGNILERFSAQQFPDLHSELNLSSLELGDSALYFCASSVDAGQGGSEQYFGPGTRLTVT.